The source of this TCR beta chain is a study of blood T cell repertoires in COVID-19. Turning to the study itself: T cells, B-cell-depleted T cells, or PBMCs supplied cDNA or gDNA.

Profiled with immunoSEQ multiplex PCR; TCRdb holds only in-frame clones, not every one. The data show almost 350,000 clones, with around 90% seen just once and approximately 4.1% held by the top ten. Per germline, CDR1 MGHRA and CDR2 YSYEKL. V shed 3 bases and J shed 4 bases, with 16 bases lying between them. The CDR3 is 17 residues long. This TCR came from a woman aged 60-70 years with COVID-19, enrolled during active disease. This rearrangement joins TRBV4-1 to TRBJ1-6; D uncertain. Sequenced sample: peripheral blood. CDR3 sequence: CASSQDGQRAYNSPLHF. As DNA, the CDR3 is TGCGCCAGCAGCCAGGACGGTCAGCGGGCTTATAATTCACCCCTCCACTTT.